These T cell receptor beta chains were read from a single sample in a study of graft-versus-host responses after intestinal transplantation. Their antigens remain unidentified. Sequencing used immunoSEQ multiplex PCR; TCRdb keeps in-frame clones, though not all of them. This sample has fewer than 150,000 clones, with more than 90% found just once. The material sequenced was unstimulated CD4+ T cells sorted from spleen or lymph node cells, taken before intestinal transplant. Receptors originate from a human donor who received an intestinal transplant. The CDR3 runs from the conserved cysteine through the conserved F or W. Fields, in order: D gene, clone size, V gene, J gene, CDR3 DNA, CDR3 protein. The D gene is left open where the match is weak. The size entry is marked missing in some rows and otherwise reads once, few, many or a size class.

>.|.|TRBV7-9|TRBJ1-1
TGTGCCAGCAGCTCCCTAGGGGCTACTGAAGCTTTCTTT
CASSSLGATEAFF
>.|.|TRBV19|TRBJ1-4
TGTGCCAGTCGAGGGGTTGCAACTAATGAAAAACTGTTTTTT
CASRGVATNEKLFF
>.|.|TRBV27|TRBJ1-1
TGTGCCAGCAAACCGCTGCCGGCAGACACTGAAGCTTTCTTT
CASKPLPADTEAFF
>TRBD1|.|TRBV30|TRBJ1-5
TGTGCCTGGAGTGCGGGACAGGGATTCAATCAGCCCCAGCATTTT
CAWSAGQGFNQPQHF
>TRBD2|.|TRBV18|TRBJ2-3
TGTGCCAGCTCACCACCCATCGGGACTAGCGGCACAGATACGCAGTATTTT
CASSPPIGTSGTDTQYF
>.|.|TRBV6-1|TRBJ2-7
TGTGCCAGCAAAGCAGGGGTCTACGAGCAGTACTTC
CASKAGVYEQYF
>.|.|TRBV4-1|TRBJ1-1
TGCGCCAGCAGCGAAGAAGCCAGGGGAAGAACTGAAGCTTTCTTT
CASSEEARGRTEAFF
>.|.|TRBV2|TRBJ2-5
TGTGCCAGCAGTGAACGTCGGGGGGCCCAAGAGACCCAGTACTTC
CASSERRGAQETQYF
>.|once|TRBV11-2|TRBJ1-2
TGTGCCAGCAGCTTAGTCCCAGGTGAGGGCTACACCTTC
CASSLVPGEGYTF
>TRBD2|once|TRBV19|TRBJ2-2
TGTGCCAGTACCCTCGGACTAGCGGGGGGCAGGAACACCGGGGAGCTGTTTTTT
CASTLGLAGGRNTGELFF
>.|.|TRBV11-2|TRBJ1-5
TGTGCCAGCAGCCCCCGGGCGCCCAATCAGCCCCAGCATTTT
CASSPRAPNQPQHF
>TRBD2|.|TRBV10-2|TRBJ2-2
TGCGCCAGCAGTGATCCGGGACTAGCATCGGGGGAGCTGTTTTTT
CASSDPGLASGELFF
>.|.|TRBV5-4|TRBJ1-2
TGTGCCAGCAGCTTGGCCTGGGGGTCCAACTATGGCTACACCTTC
CASSLAWGSNYGYTF
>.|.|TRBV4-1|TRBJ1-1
TGCGCCAGCAGCCTAAGAACGGCGTGGCAAAAAAACACTGAAGCTTTCTTT
CASSLRTAWQKNTEAFF
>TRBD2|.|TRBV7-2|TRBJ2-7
TGTGCCAGCAGCCGTAGCGGGGGGGCCTTGTCCTACGAGCAGTACTTC
CASSRSGGALSYEQYF
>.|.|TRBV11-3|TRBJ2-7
TGTGCCAGCAGCTTAATGCAGTTTACCTACGAGCAGTACTTC
CASSLMQFTYEQYF
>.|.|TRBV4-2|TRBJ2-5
TGTGCCAGCAGCCAAAGGCCCCAGGGCGGCAGGGGTCCCCAAGAGACCCAGTACTTC
CASSQRPQGGRGPQETQYF
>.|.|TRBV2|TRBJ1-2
TGTGCCAGCAGTCGATTCCAGAGGGATGGGAACTATGGCTACACCTTC
CASSRFQRDGNYGYTF
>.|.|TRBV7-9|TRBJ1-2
TGTGCCAGCAGCTTCCCAGGGGCTAACTATGGCTACACCTTC
CASSFPGANYGYTF
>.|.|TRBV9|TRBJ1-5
TGTGCCAGCAGCGTTGTTAGCAATCAGCCCCAGCATTTT
CASSVVSNQPQHF
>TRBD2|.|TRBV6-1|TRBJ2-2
TGTGCCAGCAGTGCCACTAGCGGGGGAAACACCGGGGAGCTGTTTTTT
CASSATSGGNTGELFF
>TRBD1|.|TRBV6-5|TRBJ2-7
TGTGCCAGCAGTTACTCGACAGGGGGCTCCTACGAGCAGTACTTC
CASSYSTGGSYEQYF
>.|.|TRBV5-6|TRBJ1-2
TGTGCCAGCAGCTTTTTCAGGGGCGTCGGTGGCTACACCTTC
CASSFFRGVGGYTF
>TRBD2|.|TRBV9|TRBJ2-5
TGTGCCAGCAGCGTAGGTGGGACTAGCGGGGGTGGCGGAGAGACCCAGTACTTC
CASSVGGTSGGGGETQYF
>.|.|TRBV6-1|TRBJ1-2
TGTGCCAGCAGTTCATGGGACCGCCGTAACTATGGCTACACCTTC
CASSSWDRRNYGYTF
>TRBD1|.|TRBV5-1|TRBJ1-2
TGCGCCAGCAGCGCCACTAGGGACAGGGGGCGCATAGGCTACACCTTC
CASSATRDRGRIGYTF
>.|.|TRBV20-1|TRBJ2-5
TGCAGTGCTTACCAAGAGACCCAGTACTTC
CSAYQETQYF
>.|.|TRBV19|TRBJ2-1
TGTGCCAGTAGTATTCCCCCTTACAATGAGCAGTTCTTC
CASSIPPYNEQFF
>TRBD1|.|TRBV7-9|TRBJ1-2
TGTGCCAGCAGCTTAGAGCAGGGGGAGGACTATGGCTACACCTTC
CASSLEQGEDYGYTF
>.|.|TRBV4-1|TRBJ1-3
TGCGCCAGCAGCCCTGCCCGGGGGAAGGGAGACACCATATATTTT
CASSPARGKGDTIYF
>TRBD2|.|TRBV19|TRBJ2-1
TGTGCCAGTAGTATAGACGGCGGGGGGGTCGACGAGCAGTTCTTC
CASSIDGGGVDEQFF
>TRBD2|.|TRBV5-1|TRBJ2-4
TGCGCCAGCAGCTGGGTAGCGGGGGGCGCGGACATTCAGTACTTC
CASSWVAGGADIQYF
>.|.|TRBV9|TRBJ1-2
TGTGCCAGCAGCGCCCGGCAGCGGAGCAACTATGGCTACACCTTC
CASSARQRSNYGYTF
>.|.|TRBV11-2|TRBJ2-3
TGTGCCAGCAGCTTAGTTCCGGGACATAGCACAGATACGCAGTATTTT
CASSLVPGHSTDTQYF
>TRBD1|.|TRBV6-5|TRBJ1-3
TGTGCCAGCAGTTACTCGAGGCAGGGGGACAACACCATATATTTT
CASSYSRQGDNTIYF
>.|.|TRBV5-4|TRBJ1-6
TGTGCCAGCAGCTTGCGGAATAACGCGGATTCACCCCTCCACTTT
CASSLRNNADSPLHF